This entry lists 26 T cell receptor beta chains sequenced from one sample in a study of human T cells and chemical hapten exposure. The time point: healthy volunteer bleed at 6 weeks. Extraction of total RNA was performed on unfractionated whole blood. MiXCR was run by TCRdb on the RACE reads, yielding one entry per CDR3 protein. The sample comprises about 70,000 distinct CDR3 sequences, around 6.1% of which are singletons, and 3.4% rests with the top ten. The sequenced material came from whole blood. The origin of the receptors is a female donor in good health. Some clones in this sample may be carry-over from other donors' samples.

The rearrangement joins TRBV19 to TRBJ2-5; TRBD1 aligns across 10 bases. The CDR3 length is 15 residues. Germline-derived CDR1 and CDR2 are LNHDA and SQIVND (reference sequence). V shed 5 bases, J shed 7 bases, and the junction held 10 bases outside the gene matches. CDR3 DNA: TGTGCCAGTAGTCCCGGGACAGGGGATGATCGGACCCAGTACTTC. Its translation is CASSPGTGDDRTQYF.

This clonotype occurred many times. This chain uses TRBV3-1 with TRBJ2-7, with 7 bases identical to TRBD2. Germline values: CDR1 LGHDT, CDR2 YNNKEL (reference sequence). This CDR3 has 14 residues. V lost 4 bases and J lost 2; bases outside the gene matches: 5. CDR3 nucleotides: TGTGCCAGCAGCCTAGGAGCGGGAACCTACGAGCAGTACTTC. Its protein product is CASSLGAGTYEQYF.

This clonotype was counted only a few times. The chain links TRBV2 to TRBJ1-5; tentative D call: TRBD1 (5 bases). From germline, CDR1 is SNHLY and CDR2 FYNNEI. The V end lost 4 bases, the J end lost 1 base, and 11 bases lay between the germline ends. The CDR3 extends over 15 amino acids. The CDR3 reads CASSVGGLSNQPQHF. The CDR3 DNA reads TGTGCCAGCAGTGTCGGGGGGTTGAGCAATCAGCCCCAGCATTTT.

The chain carries TRBV30 and TRBJ2-1, with 12 bases aligning to TRBD2. V lost 1 base to trimming and J lost 4 bases; unmatched junction nucleotides: 2. Germline V gives CDR1 GTSNPN, CDR2 SVGIG (reference sequence). CDR3 length: 15 amino acids. Here the CDR3 DNA reads TGTGCCTGGAGTGGGACTAGCGGGACGTACAATGAGCAGTTCTTC. Protein sequence: CAWSGTSGTYNEQFF.

This clonotype appeared a few times. The V gene is TRBV2, the J gene TRBJ1-2, with no clear D. The CDR3 is 12 residues long. V dropped 3 bases and J dropped 2 bases, with 4 bases sitting between them. Germline V gene lookup returns CDR1 SNHLY and CDR2 FYNNEI. In DNA, the CDR3 is TGTGCCAGCAGTGAGTCAAACTATGGCTACACCTTC. This codes for CASSESNYGYTF.

This clonotype occurred a few times. The chain is built from TRBV12-3 or TRBV12-4 and TRBJ2-3; D is unclear. Between the trimmed V and J ends, which lost 5 bases and 4 bases, there was a span of 10 bases. This CDR3 spans 13 amino acids. CDR3 in DNA: TGTGCCAGCAGTGGCCAAAAGGCAGATACGCAGTATTTT. Encoded protein: CASSGQKADTQYF.

This clonotype was detected many times. Relative to the germline gene, one junction end is altered; a read error may explain this. This chain connects TRBV3-1 to TRBJ2-5; 10 bases agree with TRBD2. The CDR3 is 16 amino acids. CDR1 and CDR2 (germline): LGHDT, YNNKEL (reference sequence). CDR3 DNA: TGTGCCAGCACCCAAGGAGAGCTAGCGGGAGTAGAGACCCAGTACTTC. Its protein is CASTQGELAGVETQYF.

This clonotype has a count of ten or more. This rearrangement joins TRBV29-1 to TRBJ2-5, with D unresolved. The V and J ends lost 4 bases and 2 bases respectively, with 8 bases between them. The CDR3 runs to 12 residues. Germline values: CDR1 SQVTM, CDR2 ANQGSEA. The CDR3 here is CSVVDSQETQYF. DNA of the CDR3: TGCAGCGTTGTTGATTCACAAGAGACCCAGTACTTC.

This clonotype was counted many times. The chain's CDR3 is CASSVWVSGNTIYF. CDR3 DNA sequence: TGTGCCAGCAGTGTCTGGGTTTCTGGAAACACCATATATTTT. V gene TRBV12-3 or TRBV12-4 combines with J gene TRBJ1-3, with D unresolved. V lost 5 bases, J lost 1 base, and 9 bases lay in between. The CDR3 has 14 residues.

This clonotype was observed a few times. An end of the junction differs from the germline gene, which may be a read error. The V gene is TRBV30, the J gene TRBJ2-7, with 7 bases fitting TRBD1. Germline lookup yields CDR1 GTSNPN and CDR2 SVGIG (reference sequence). The CDR3 contains 9 residues. The CDR3 nucleotides are TGTGCCTGGAGCCTCAGGGGGAATTTC. It encodes CAWSLRGNF.

This clonotype was counted many times. The J gene is TRBJ1-1, the V gene TRBV11-2; D unclear. V gave up 5 bases and J gave up 0 bases, with 7 bases separating them. Germline loops: CDR1 SGHAT, CDR2 FQNNGV. This CDR3 contains 13 residues. The CDR3 here is CASSLTLNTEAFF. CDR3 in DNA: TGTGCCAGCAGCCTGACACTGAACACTGAAGCTTTCTTT. Based on the CDR3 plus reference TRBV11-2 and TRBJ1-1, the full variable domain is EAGVAQSPRYKIIEKRQSVAFWCNPISGHATLYWYQQILGQGPKLLIQFQNNGVVDDSQLPKDRFSAERLKGVDSTLKIQPAKLEDSAVYLCASSLTLNTEAFFGQGTRLTVV.

The V gene is TRBV28, the J gene TRBJ2-6; maybe TRBD1 (6 bases). V dropped 6 bases and J dropped 4 bases, with 13 bases sitting between them. The CDR3 totals 15 residues. CDR1 MDHEN and CDR2 SYDVKM come from the germline V gene. CDR3 in DNA: TGTGCCAGCAGCTTTAGGGGGTCCGGGGCCAACGTCCTGACTTTC. Protein sequence: CASSFRGSGANVLTF.

Only a few counts were recorded for this clonotype. This rearrangement joins TRBV7-2 to TRBJ2-1, with TRBD2 matching 14 bases. The junction had 9 bases not matched to a gene; V was cut back by 5 bases and J by 12 bases. The CDR3 consists of 15 residues. The germline V gene encodes CDR1 SGHTA and CDR2 FQGNSA. The CDR3 here is CASSLTGTSGSPQFF. DNA of the CDR3: TGTGCCAGCAGCCTCACCGGGACTAGCGGGAGCCCGCAGTTCTTC.

The table lists this clonotype with many counts. This chain links TRBV5-1 with TRBJ2-7; D possibly uses TRBD1 or TRBD2 (5 bases each). Trimming removed 1 base from V and 12 bases from J, with 20 bases in between. Germline lookup yields CDR1 SGHRS and CDR2 YFSETQ. The CDR3 is made up of 14 amino acids. The CDR3 coding sequence is TGCGCCAGCAGCTTGCACGACAGTAACTACGAGGGGTACTTC. Its translation is CASSLHDSNYEGYF.

This clonotype has more than one count but fewer than ten. This chain links TRBV28 with TRBJ1-5; 7 bases are shared with TRBD1. Germline trimming cut 5 bases from V and 2 bases from J; bases unmatched to any gene: 6. The length of the CDR3 is 15 residues. The germline CDR1 and CDR2 sequences are MDHEN and SYDVKM. The CDR3 region is CASSLTGRGNQPQHF. The CDR3 region has the DNA TGTGCCAGCAGTCTGACAGGGCGGGGCAATCAGCCCCAGCATTTT.

This clonotype was counted ten times or more. This chain links TRBV10-3 with TRBJ1-2, with D possibly matching TRBD1 (6 bases). The CDR3 spans 12 residues. The V gene's germline CDR1 is ENHRY and CDR2 SYGVKD. Trimming removed 2 bases from V and 6 bases from J, with 7 bases in between. The CDR3 DNA reads as TGTGCCATCAGTGAGGAGGGGGATGGCTACACCTTC. It is translated as CAISEEGDGYTF.

This rearrangement joins TRBV5-4 to TRBJ2-6; D may match TRBD1 or TRBD2 (5 bases each). The length of the CDR3 is 17 residues. The V end was cut by 2 bases, the J end by 1 base, with 13 bases between. CDR1 is SGHNT and CDR2 is YYREEE in the germline V gene (reference sequence). The CDR3 sequence: CASSFRGAGSGANVLTF. Written as DNA, the CDR3 is TGTGCCAGCAGCTTTCGGGGCGCTGGGTCTGGGGCCAACGTCCTGACTTTC.

CDR3 in amino acids: CASSRRQEVKYF. CDR3 DNA sequence: TGTGCCAGCAGCCGTCGACAGGAGGTGAAGTATTTT. V usage is TRBV7-2 and J usage is TRBJ2-3; the D gene is possibly TRBD1 (6 bases). Germline values: CDR1 SGHTA, CDR2 FQGNSA. The CDR3 length is 12 residues. V was clipped by 5 bases and J by 13 bases, with 16 bases between them. The whole variable domain, filled in from reference TRBV7-2 and TRBJ2-3, reads GAGVSQSPSNKVTEKGKDVELRCDPISGHTALYWYRQSLGQGLEFLIYFQGNSAPDKSGLPSDRFSAERTGGSVSTLTIQRTQQEDSAVYLCASSRRQEVKYFGPGTRLTVL.

Details on this clonotype: A much bigger clone sits one base away, suggesting this may be a read error. The chain joins TRBV5-1 to TRBJ1-5; D remains ambiguous. Trimming pared 4 bases from V and 3 bases from J, leaving 11 bases between. Germline CDR1 reads SGHRS; CDR2 reads YFSETQ. The CDR3 is 14 residues long. This CDR3 reads CASSTTTDNQPQHF. The CDR3 coding sequence is TGCGCCAGCAGCACAACGACTGACAATCAGCCCCAGCATTTT.

This clonotype was observed a few times. The J gene is TRBJ2-5, the V gene TRBV25-1; TRBD1 agrees at 7 bases. This CDR3 spans 15 amino acids. Per germline, CDR1 MGHDK and CDR2 SYGVNS. V shed 3 bases and J 4 bases; nucleotides not matched to a gene: 8. CDR3 in DNA: TGTGCCAGCAGTGATCGACAGGGATCCCGAGAGACCCAGTACTTC. Protein product: CASSDRQGSRETQYF.

This clonotype has at least ten counts. The V and J genes are TRBV3-1 and TRBJ2-7; 7 bases map to TRBD2. CDR1 is LGHDT and CDR2 is YNNKEL in the germline V gene (reference sequence). The CDR3 contains 14 residues. Losses at the gene ends were 4 bases for V and 2 bases for J; bases not matched to a gene: 5. CDR3 in amino acids: CASSLSGQTYEQYF. The DNA for the CDR3 is TGTGCCAGCAGCCTTAGCGGGCAGACCTACGAGCAGTACTTC.

This clonotype came up many times. The chain combines TRBV29-1 with TRBJ1-1; the D gene is possibly TRBD1 (5 bases). Germline V gives CDR1 SQVTM, CDR2 ANQGSEA. V lost 0 bases and J 3 bases, leaving 8 bases between the germline ends. There are 13 residues in the CDR3. CDR3 amino acids: CSVEEGVYTEAFF. The CDR3 DNA reads TGCAGCGTTGAAGAAGGGGTATACACTGAAGCTTTCTTT.

The sample holds many counts of this clonotype. The genes are TRBV2 and TRBJ2-3; D gene uncertain. V lost 1 base and J 2 bases, leaving 4 bases between the germline ends. Germline V gene data show CDR1 as SNHLY and CDR2 as FYNNEI. The CDR3 loop spans 13 amino acids. The CDR3 region is CASSEDYTDTQYF. The CDR3 DNA sequence: TGTGCCAGCAGTGAAGATTACACAGATACGCAGTATTTT.

This clonotype was recorded at least ten times. As DNA, the CDR3 is TGTGCCAGCAGGACAGTGTTGGCCACCATATATTTT. It translates to CASRTVLATIYF. This sequence joins TRBV12-3 or TRBV12-4 and TRBJ1-3; the D gene is possibly TRBD1 (5 bases). The CDR3 is 12 residues long. V was shortened by 6 bases and J by 9 bases, with 12 bases between the two germline ends.

This clonotype was detected many times. The genes are TRBV29-1 and TRBJ1-1; D gene uncertain. The CDR3 sequence is 14 residues long. The ends were cut back, 1 base at V and 1 base at J, with 10 bases in the middle. Germline loops: CDR1 SQVTM, CDR2 ANQGSEA. CDR3 bases: TGCAGCGTTGAAGGGAAACAGAAGAACACTGAAGCTTTCTTT. Protein product: CSVEGKQKNTEAFF.

At least ten counts were recorded for this clonotype. The chain employs TRBV7-9 and TRBJ2-3, with 9 bases fitting TRBD2. With 5 bases clipped from V and 6 bases from J, the junction kept 12 bases outside the gene matches. The CDR3 is 16 amino acids. Germline CDR1 and CDR2: SEHNR and FQNEAQ (reference sequence). CDR3 nucleotides: TGTGCCAGCAGCCCCGGGGGTAGCGGGAGCATGGATACGCAGTATTTT. Protein sequence: CASSPGGSGSMDTQYF.